This entry concerns a single T cell receptor beta chain. Its antigen is not identified. The sample belongs to a study of type 1 and type 2 diabetes patients. About the research overall: Participants included type 1 and type 2 diabetes patients plus nondiabetic controls.

V lost 3 bases and J 4 bases, leaving 3 bases between the germline ends. CDR3 length equals 11 residues. Germline CDR1 PRHDT, CDR2 FYEKMQ (reference sequence). Study-level points and caveats: V and J gene usage correlated at roughly 0.97 between type 2 diabetes and control samples. Type 2 diabetes patients had few highly-expanded CD4+ clones, median one. Age and gender were not matched between study groups.

The PCR template was genomic DNA. The TCR beta CDR3 region was amplified using 30 forward and 13 reverse primers. Each CDR3 protein is one row after TCRdb ran MiXCR on the multiplex PCR reads. The sample includes under 300,000 distinct CDR3 sequences, approximately 45% of them seen just once. Sequenced sample: peripheral blood mononuclear cells (PBMCs). This TCR derives from a man aged 18 to 30 with type 2 diabetes. The chain couples TRBV13 to TRBJ1-2; D gene uncertain. The CDR3 region has the DNA TGTGCCAGCAGCTTCCGCTATGGCTACACCTTC. Its translation: CASSFRYGYTF.